This TCR beta chain was profiled in a study of blood T cell repertoires in COVID-19. As for the study in general: Sites in the United States, Italy and Spain provided acute and convalescent COVID-19 samples.

Per the original methods: Scientists estimated how many nucleated cells there were by amplifying reference gene primers. TCRdb's copy holds only in-frame clones and misses some; the assay was immunoSEQ multiplex PCR. The V and J calls and the clone size are those of that table, but D and trimming were determined from the DNA. This table has about 300,000 clones, approximately 90% appearing once. While infection was still active, Seattle patients were enrolled and then followed longitudinally. The CDR3 consists of 16 residues. Trimming took 1 base from V and 4 from J; bases not matched to a gene: 3. Germline assignment: CDR1 SGHTA and CDR2 FQGNSA.

The chain has TRBV7-2 and TRBJ2-1; 11 bases map to TRBD2. The receptor's source is a woman aged 45-60 years with COVID-19, enrolled during active disease. Sequenced sample: peripheral blood. The chain's CDR3 is CASSLGLAGLYNEQFF. Here the CDR3 DNA reads TGTGCCAGCAGCTTAGGACTAGCGGGACTATACAATGAGCAGTTCTTC.